These T cell receptor beta chains were read from a single sample in a study of cytomegalovirus exposure and HLA in healthy donors. The method was immunoSEQ multiplex PCR; TCRdb's version includes in-frame clones alone and lacks a portion of them. The sample lists about 140,000 clones, about 90% occurring once. The sample comprised PBMCs. Receptors were obtained from a man aged 18 to 35 in good health and CMV-seronegative. Each CDR3 is given with its conserved first and last residue. Each record gives: clone size, J gene, V gene, D gene, CDR3 DNA, CDR3 protein. D genes are given only for firm matches. The listing skips clone size in some rows; elsewhere it reads once, few, many or a size class.

- | TRBJ2-1 | TRBV10-3 | - | TGTGCCATCAGCCATGCGGGGGCCTACGATTACAATGAGCAGTTCTTC | CAISHAGAYDYNEQFF
few | TRBJ1-4 | TRBV10-3 | - | TGTGCCATCAGTGTGGGAGGCTCGGAACTGTTTTTT | CAISVGGSELFF
- | TRBJ2-1 | TRBV19 | TRBD1 | TGTGCCAGTAGTATAGTCTGGGGCAGACAGGGGTCATCCTACAATGAGCAGTTCTTC | CASSIVWGRQGSSYNEQFF
once | TRBJ1-2 | TRBV28 | TRBD1 | TGTGCCAGCAGTTTAGCAGCAGGGGGGCCAGGCTACACCTTC | CASSLAAGGPGYTF
- | TRBJ2-5 | TRBV30 | - | TGTGCCTGGACGCGTGGAGAGACCCAGTACTTC | CAWTRGETQYF
- | TRBJ1-2 | TRBV5-1 | - | TGCGCCAGCAGCTTCTGGGGGCGCGAGTTGGAGGGCTACACCTTC | CASSFWGRELEGYTF
- | TRBJ2-7 | TRBV6-1 | - | TGTGCCAGCAGTGAAGCTTTCGGTCGGGTTTCAAGAACCTACGAGCAGTACTTC | CASSEAFGRVSRTYEQYF
- | TRBJ2-1 | TRBV6-4 | TRBD2 | TGTGCCAGCAGTGAAGCGGGAGGATCCTACAATGAGCAGTTCTTC | CASSEAGGSYNEQFF
- | TRBJ2-5 | TRBV7-2 | TRBD1 | TGTGCCAGCAGCACGGGACAGGCCAGCCAAGAGACCCAGTACTTC | CASSTGQASQETQYF
- | TRBJ1-5 | TRBV7-9 | - | TGTGCCAGCAGCTTAGGAGGTCAGCCCCAGCATTTT | CASSLGGQPQHF
- | TRBJ2-7 | TRBV5-6 | - | TGTGCCAGCAGCTTGGGTCCTAGTCTCTACGAGCAGTACTTC | CASSLGPSLYEQYF
- | TRBJ2-7 | TRBV15 | TRBD1 | TGTGCCACCAGCAGCCTCGGGACAGGAGTCTACGAGCAGTACTTC | CATSSLGTGVYEQYF
- | TRBJ1-4 | TRBV28 | - | TGTGCCAGCAGTTCCACCCCTATGGATGAAAAACTGTTTTTT | CASSSTPMDEKLFF
- | TRBJ2-2 | TRBV10-2 | TRBD1 | TGCGCCAGCAGTGAAGGGACAGGGGGCACGGGGGACACCGGGGAGCTGTTTTTT | CASSEGTGGTGDTGELFF
- | TRBJ2-3 | TRBV18 | - | TGTGCCAGCTCACCAGGGGGCATTGGCACAGATACGCAGTATTTT | CASSPGGIGTDTQYF
few | TRBJ2-1 | TRBV28 | TRBD2 | TGTGCCAGCGTCAGGACTAGCGGATACAATGAGCAGTTCTTC | CASVRTSGYNEQFF
- | TRBJ1-4 | TRBV6-5 | - | TGTGCCAGCAGCAGGACTGCAAACGTGCAAAAACTGTTTTTT | CASSRTANVQKLFF
- | TRBJ1-6 | TRBV6-1 | - | TGTGCCAGCAGTGAATCCTGGGCCCTCGAGAACGATTCACCCCTCCACTTT | CASSESWALENDSPLHF
once | TRBJ2-3 | TRBV5-1 | - | TGCGCCAGCAGCTTGGACTCTAGCACAGATACGCAGTATTTT | CASSLDSSTDTQYF
- | TRBJ2-1 | TRBV6-1 | TRBD2 | TGTGCCTCCACCGCCGGGACTAGGGCCTACAATGAGCAGTTCTTC | CASTAGTRAYNEQFF